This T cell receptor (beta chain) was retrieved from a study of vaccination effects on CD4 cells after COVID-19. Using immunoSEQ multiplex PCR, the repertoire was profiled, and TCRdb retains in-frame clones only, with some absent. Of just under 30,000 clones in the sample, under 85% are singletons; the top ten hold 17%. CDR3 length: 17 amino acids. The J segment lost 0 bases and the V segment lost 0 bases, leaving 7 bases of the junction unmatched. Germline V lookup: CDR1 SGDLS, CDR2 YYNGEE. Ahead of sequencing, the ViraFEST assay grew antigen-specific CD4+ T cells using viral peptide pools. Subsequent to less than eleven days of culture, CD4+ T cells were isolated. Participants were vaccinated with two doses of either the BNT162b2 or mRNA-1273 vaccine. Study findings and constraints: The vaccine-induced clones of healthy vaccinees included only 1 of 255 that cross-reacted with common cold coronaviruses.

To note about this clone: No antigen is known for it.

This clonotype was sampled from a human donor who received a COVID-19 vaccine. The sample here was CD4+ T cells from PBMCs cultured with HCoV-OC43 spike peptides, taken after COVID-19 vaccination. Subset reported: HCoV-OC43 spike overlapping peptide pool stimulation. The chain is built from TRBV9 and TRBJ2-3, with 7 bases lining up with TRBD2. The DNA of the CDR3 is TGTGCCAGCAGCGTAGGGGGGGGGAGCCTTAGCACAGATACGCAGTATTTT. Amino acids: CASSVGGGSLSTDTQYF.